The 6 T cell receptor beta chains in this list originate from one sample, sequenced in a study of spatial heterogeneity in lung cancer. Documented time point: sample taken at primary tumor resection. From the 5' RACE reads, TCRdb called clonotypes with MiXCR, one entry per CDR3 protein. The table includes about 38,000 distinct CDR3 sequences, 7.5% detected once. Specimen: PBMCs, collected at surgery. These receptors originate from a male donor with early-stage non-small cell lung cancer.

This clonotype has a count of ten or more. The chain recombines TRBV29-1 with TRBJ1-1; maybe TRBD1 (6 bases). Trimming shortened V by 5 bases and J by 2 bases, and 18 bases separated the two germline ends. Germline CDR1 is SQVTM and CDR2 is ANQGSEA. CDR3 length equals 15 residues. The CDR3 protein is CSVIARTDTNTEAFF. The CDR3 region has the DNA TGCAGCGTTATAGCCAGGACAGACACCAACACTGAAGCTTTCTTT. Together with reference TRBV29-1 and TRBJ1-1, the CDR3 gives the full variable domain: SAVISQKPSRDICQRGTSLTIQCQVDSQVTMMFWYRQQPGQSLTLIATANQGSEATYESGFVIDKFPISRPNLTFSTLTVSNMSPEDSSIYLCSVIARTDTNTEAFFGQGTRLTVV.

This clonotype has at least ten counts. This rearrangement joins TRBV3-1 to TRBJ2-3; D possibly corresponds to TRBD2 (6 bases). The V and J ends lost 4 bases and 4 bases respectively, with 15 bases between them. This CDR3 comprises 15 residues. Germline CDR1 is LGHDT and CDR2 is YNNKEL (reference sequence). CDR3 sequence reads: CASSPTGTGADTQYF. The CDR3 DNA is TGTGCCAGCAGCCCCACCGGGACTGGGGCAGATACGCAGTATTTT.

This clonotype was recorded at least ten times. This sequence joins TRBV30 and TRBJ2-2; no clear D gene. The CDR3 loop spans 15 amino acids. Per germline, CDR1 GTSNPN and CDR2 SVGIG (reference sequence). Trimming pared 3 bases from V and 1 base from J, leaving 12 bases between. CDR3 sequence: CAWSPLGQNTGELFF. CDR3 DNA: TGTGCCTGGAGCCCCCTTGGGCAGAACACCGGGGAGCTGTTTTTT. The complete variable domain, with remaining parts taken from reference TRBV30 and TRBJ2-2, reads SQTIHQWPATLVQPVGSPLSLECTVEGTSNPNLYWYRQAAGRGLQLLFYSVGIGQISSEVPQNLSASRPQDRQFILSSKKLLLSDSGFYLCAWSPLGQNTGELFFGEGSRLTVL.

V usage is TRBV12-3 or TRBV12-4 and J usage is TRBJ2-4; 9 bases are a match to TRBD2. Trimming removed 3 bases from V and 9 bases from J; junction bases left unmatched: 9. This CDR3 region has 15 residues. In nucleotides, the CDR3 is TGTGCCAGCAGTTTCGGCGGGGGGGCCTTGAGCATTCAGTACTTC. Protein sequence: CASSFGGGALSIQYF.

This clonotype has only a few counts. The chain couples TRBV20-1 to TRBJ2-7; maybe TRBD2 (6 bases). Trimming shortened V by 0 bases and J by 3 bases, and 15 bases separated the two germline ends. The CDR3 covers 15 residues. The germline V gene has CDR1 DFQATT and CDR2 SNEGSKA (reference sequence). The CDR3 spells CSARDRGDFLYEQYF. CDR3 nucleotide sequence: TGCAGTGCTAGAGATCGCGGGGACTTCCTCTACGAGCAGTACTTC.

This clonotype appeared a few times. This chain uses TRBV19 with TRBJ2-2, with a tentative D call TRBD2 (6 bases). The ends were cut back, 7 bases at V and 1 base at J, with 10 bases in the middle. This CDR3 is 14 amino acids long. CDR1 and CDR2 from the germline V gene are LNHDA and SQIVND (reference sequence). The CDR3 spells CASTAGMNTGELFF. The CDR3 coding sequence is TGTGCCAGTACTGCGGGGATGAACACCGGGGAGCTGTTTTTT.